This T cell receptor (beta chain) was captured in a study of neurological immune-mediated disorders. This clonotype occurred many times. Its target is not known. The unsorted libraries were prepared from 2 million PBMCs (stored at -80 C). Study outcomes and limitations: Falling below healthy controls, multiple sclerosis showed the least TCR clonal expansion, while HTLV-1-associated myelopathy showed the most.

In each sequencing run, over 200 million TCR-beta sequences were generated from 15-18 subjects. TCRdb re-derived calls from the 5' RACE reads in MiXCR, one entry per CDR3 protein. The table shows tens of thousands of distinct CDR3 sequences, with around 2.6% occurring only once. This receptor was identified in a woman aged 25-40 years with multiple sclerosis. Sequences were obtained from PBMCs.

The CDR3: CASRTGLESYEQYF. CDR3 bases: TGTGCCAGCAGGACGGGACTAGAATCCTACGAGCAGTACTTC. This chain connects TRBV12-3 or TRBV12-4 to TRBJ2-7; 8 positions match TRBD2. Unmatched junction bases numbered 5, after V lost 6 bases and J lost 1 base. The CDR3 has 14 amino acids.